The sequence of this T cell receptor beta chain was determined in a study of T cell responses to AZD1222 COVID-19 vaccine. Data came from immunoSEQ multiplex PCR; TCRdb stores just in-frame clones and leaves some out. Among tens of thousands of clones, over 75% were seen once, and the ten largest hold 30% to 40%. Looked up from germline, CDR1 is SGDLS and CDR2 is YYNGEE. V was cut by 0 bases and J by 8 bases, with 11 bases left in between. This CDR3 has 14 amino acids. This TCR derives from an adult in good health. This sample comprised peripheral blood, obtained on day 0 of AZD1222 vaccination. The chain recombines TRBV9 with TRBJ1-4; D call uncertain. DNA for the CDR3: TGTGCCAGCAGCGTAGCAAGTACGAGGGAAAAACTGTTTTTT. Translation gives CASSVASTREKLFF.